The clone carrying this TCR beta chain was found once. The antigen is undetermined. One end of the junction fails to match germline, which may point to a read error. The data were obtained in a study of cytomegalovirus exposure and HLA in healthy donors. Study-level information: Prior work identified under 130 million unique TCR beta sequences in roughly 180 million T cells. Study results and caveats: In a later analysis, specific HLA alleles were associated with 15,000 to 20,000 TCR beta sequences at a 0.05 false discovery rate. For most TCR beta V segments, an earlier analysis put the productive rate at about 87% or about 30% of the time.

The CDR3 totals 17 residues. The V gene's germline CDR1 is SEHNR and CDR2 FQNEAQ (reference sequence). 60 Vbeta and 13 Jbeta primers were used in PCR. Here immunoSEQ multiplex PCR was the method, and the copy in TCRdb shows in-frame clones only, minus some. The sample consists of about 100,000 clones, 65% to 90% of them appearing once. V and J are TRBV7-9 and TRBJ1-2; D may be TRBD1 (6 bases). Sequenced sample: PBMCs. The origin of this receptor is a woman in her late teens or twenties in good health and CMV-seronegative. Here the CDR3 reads CSSSLAGADRANYGYTF. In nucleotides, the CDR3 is TGTTCCAGCAGCTTAGCGGGGGCAGATCGGGCTAACTATGGCTACACCTTC. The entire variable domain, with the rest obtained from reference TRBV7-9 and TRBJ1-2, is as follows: DTGVSQNPRHKITKRGQNVTFRCDPISEHNRLYWYRQTLGQGPEFLTYFQNEAQLEKSRLLSDRFSAERPKGSFSTLEIQRTEQGDSAMYLCSSSLAGADRANYGYTFGSGTRLTVV.